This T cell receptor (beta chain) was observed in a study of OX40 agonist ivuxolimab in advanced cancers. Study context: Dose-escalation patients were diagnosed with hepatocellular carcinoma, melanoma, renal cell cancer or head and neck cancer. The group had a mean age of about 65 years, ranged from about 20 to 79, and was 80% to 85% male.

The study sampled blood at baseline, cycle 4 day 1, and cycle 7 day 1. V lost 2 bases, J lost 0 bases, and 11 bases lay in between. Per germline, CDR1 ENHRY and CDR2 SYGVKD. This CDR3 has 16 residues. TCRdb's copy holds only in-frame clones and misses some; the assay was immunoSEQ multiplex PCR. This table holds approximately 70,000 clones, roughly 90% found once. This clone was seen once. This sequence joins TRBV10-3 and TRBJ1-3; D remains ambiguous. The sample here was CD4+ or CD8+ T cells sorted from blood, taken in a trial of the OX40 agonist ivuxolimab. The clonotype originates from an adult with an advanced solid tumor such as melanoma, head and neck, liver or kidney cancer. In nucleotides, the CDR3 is TGTGCCATCAGTGAGGCAGAGAGACGCTCTGGAAACACCATATATTTT. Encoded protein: CAISEAERRSGNTIYF.